The following is a T cell receptor (beta chain) sequence with its context. What it binds is not known. This CDR3 contains 14 residues. Trimming left V 3 bases short and J 0 bases short, with 9 bases between. CDR1 KGHSH and CDR2 LQKENI come from the germline V gene. The assay was immunoSEQ multiplex PCR, and TCRdb's table has in-frame clones only and misses some. The sample lists 110,000 or so clones, around 93% occurring once. The record originates from a study of siplizumab effects on memory and regulatory T cells. General study points: Alloreactive sequences tracing back to unstimulated CD4+ memory cells were significantly reduced by siplizumab. Proliferating clones, CD4+ or CD8+, lacked an assignable naive or memory phenotype in roughly 75-96% of cases. The mean Treg-derived percentage of mappable alloreactive CD4+ clones was around 69% with siplizumab compared with about 27% in controls.

Input material: non-Treg CD4+ T cells sorted from blood. The chain employs TRBV18 and TRBJ2-7; D gene ambiguous. This sequence originates from a human donor in good health. The CDR3 sequence is CASSPILSSYEQYF. The CDR3 DNA reads TGTGCCAGCTCACCGATTTTAAGCTCCTACGAGCAGTACTTC.